A single sample is the source of the 9 T cell receptor beta chains below, sequenced in a study of T-cell memory formation after mild COVID-19. TCRdb analysed the 5' RACE reads with MiXCR anew, one entry per CDR3 protein. The sample gives hundreds of thousands of distinct CDR3 sequences, 20% of which show up once; 21% is in the top ten. The specimen sequenced was PBMCs or a T cell subset sorted from them (not recorded which). All receptors come from a man between 18 and 35 years old who had mild COVID-19 (a few samples of this study predate the infection). Cell type and time point are not known.

This clonotype was seen more than once but under ten times. The rearrangement joins TRBV27 to TRBJ2-1; the D gene is possibly TRBD1 (6 bases). CDR3 length: 15 residues. Per germline, CDR1 MNHEY and CDR2 SMNVEV (reference sequence). Trimming took off 4 bases at V and 10 bases at J, with 20 bases between the two ends. In DNA, the CDR3 is TGTGCCAGCAGTTCGACAGGTCTAGTCGGTCGGGAGCAGTTCTTC. Protein: CASSSTGLVGREQFF.

The V and J genes are TRBV6-4 and TRBJ1-1, with 9 nucleotides matching TRBD1. CDR1 and CDR2 from the germline V gene are MRHNA and SNTAGT. V dropped 5 bases and J dropped 3; count of bases not matched to a gene: 4. This CDR3 spans 14 amino acids. DNA for the CDR3: TGTGCCAGCAGTTACCGGACAGGGGACACTGAAGCTTTCTTT. It codes for CASSYRTGDTEAFF.

This clonotype was seen a few times. The gene calls are TRBV20-1 and TRBJ2-5, with 10 bases lining up with TRBD2. The CDR3 consists of 14 residues. Germline-derived CDR1 and CDR2 are DFQATT and SNEGSKA (reference sequence). Trimming removed 4 bases from V and 5 bases from J; junction bases left unmatched: 7. CDR3 coding DNA: TGCAGTGCTACCGACCTAGCGGGGGTGGAGACCCAGTACTTC. Protein sequence: CSATDLAGVETQYF.

This clonotype was counted a few times. V is TRBV28 and J is TRBJ2-7, with no clear D. CDR1 is MDHEN, CDR2 SYDVKM, per germline. V was trimmed by 6 bases and J by 3 bases, leaving 12 bases between them. This CDR3 spans 13 amino acids. As DNA, the CDR3 is TGTGCCAGCAGCCCGTTGCTCGGCTACGAGCAGTACGTC. Translated: CASSPLLGYEQYV.

The chain joins TRBV11-2 to TRBJ2-2; possible D gene TRBD2, 5 bases. The length of the CDR3 is 16 residues. The V gene lost 5 bases and the J gene lost 1 base, with 14 bases spanning the gap. Germline CDR1 SGHAT, CDR2 FQNNGV. CDR3 region: CASSNPSGLNTGELFF. The CDR3 DNA reads TGTGCCAGCAGCAACCCGTCGGGGTTGAACACCGGGGAGCTGTTTTTT.

This clonotype has a handful of counts. The chain carries TRBV5-1 and TRBJ2-4; D tentatively fits TRBD1 or TRBD2 (5 bases each). Germline V gene sequence: CDR1 SGHRS, CDR2 YFSETQ. V was shortened by 4 bases and J by 5 bases, with 13 bases between the two germline ends. The CDR3 has 14 residues. Here the CDR3 DNA reads TGCGCCAGCAGCGGGGGTGGTACCCAAAACATTCAGTACTTC. Translation gives CASSGGGTQNIQYF.

The rearrangement uses TRBV14 and TRBJ1-1; TRBD1 might be the D (5 bases). Per the germline V gene, CDR1 is SGHDN and CDR2 is FVKESK. The CDR3 contains 15 residues. Trimming took 1 base from V and 6 from J, leaving 15 bases between them. The DNA for the CDR3 is TGTGCCAGCAGCCAAGTCGGGGGGACGGGGGCTGAAGCTTTCTTT. The encoded protein is CASSQVGGTGAEAFF.

CDR3 coding DNA: TGCGCCAGCAGCCAAGCCCAGACAGATACGCAGTATTTT. The encoded protein is CASSQAQTDTQYF. This chain uses TRBV4-3 with TRBJ2-3; no clear D gene. In germline, CDR1 is LGHNA, CDR2 YSLEER. The V gene lost 1 base and the J gene lost 3 bases, with 5 bases spanning the gap. This CDR3 has 13 amino acids.

The chain uses TRBV4-3 and TRBJ1-5; the D gene is possibly TRBD1 (5 bases). CDR3 size: 13 residues. Trimming removed 0 bases at V and 6 bases at J, with 6 bases between. Per the germline V gene, CDR1 is LGHNA and CDR2 is YSLEER. The CDR3 bases are TGCGCCAGCAGCCAAGAACAGGCTCAGCCCCAGCATTTT. It codes for CASSQEQAQPQHF.